Shown below are 32 T cell receptor beta chains from a single sample sequenced in a study of tumor and adjacent non-tumor tissue in lung cancer. TCRbeta libraries were built with three rounds of nested PCR, modified from ARM-PCR. MiXCR was run by TCRdb on the multiplex PCR reads, yielding one entry per CDR3 protein. The sample yields 65,000 to 80,000 distinct CDR3 sequences, about three quarters seen once. RNA was extracted from bulk tissue without any cell sorting. Material for sequencing was lung tumor tissue. These receptors all stem from a man aged 60-69 years with non-small cell lung cancer.

With regard to this clonotype: At one end the junction does not follow the germline gene, possibly because of a read error. The genes are TRBV6-5 and TRBJ2-1; D might be TRBD2 (6 bases). This CDR3 has 13 residues. Germline V CDR1 and CDR2: MNHEY, SVGAGI. In nucleotides, the CDR3 is TGTGCCAGCGGTGGGACGGGAGTCAATGAGCACTTCTTC. Its protein product is CASGGTGVNEHFF.

Regarding this clonotype: The conserved phenylalanine or tryptophan normally closing the CDR3 is absent here, so this likely arose from a read error. This chain joins TRBV20-1 and TRBJ2-1, with D unresolved. The V end lost 2 bases, the J end lost 0 bases, and 14 bases lay between the germline ends. The CDR3 has 16 amino acids. CDR1 is DFQATT, CDR2 SNEGSKA, per germline (reference sequence). The CDR3 loop is CSARHGASSSYNEQFY. Here the CDR3 DNA reads TGCAGTGCTAGACATGGAGCCTCGAGCTCCTACAATGAGCAGTTCTAC.

The chain links TRBV13 to TRBJ1-1; 7 bases fit TRBD1. The junction had 11 bases not matched to a gene; V was cut back by 9 bases and J by 7 bases. This CDR3 contains 13 residues. Germline V gene sequence: CDR1 PRHDT, CDR2 FYEKMQ (reference sequence). CDR3 coding DNA: TGTGCCAGTAGCCGAAGGGGGCGGATTGAAGCTTTCTTT. Its translation is CASSRRGRIEAFF.

The genes are TRBV29-1 and TRBJ1-1, with 7 bases matching TRBD1. This CDR3 region has 13 residues. In germline, CDR1 is SQVTM, CDR2 ANQGSEA. The CDR3 nucleotides are TGCATCGCCTCGGCAGGGGGGGACGCAGAAGCTTTCTTT. It specifies CIASAGGDAEAFF.

Details on this clonotype: Likely a read error: the CDR3 ends without its conserved phenylalanine or tryptophan. The J gene is TRBJ1-6, the V gene TRBV20-1; no firm D call. Per germline, CDR1 DFQATT and CDR2 SNEGSKA (reference sequence). This CDR3 region has 19 residues. V was trimmed by 0 bases and J by 5 bases, leaving 23 bases between them. The CDR3 is CSARDARVGVIGHNSPLHS. The CDR3, as DNA: TGCAGTGCTAGAGATGCGCGAGTTGGGGTAATCGGGCATAATTCACCCCTCCACTCT.

V usage is TRBV6-2 or TRBV6-3 and J usage is TRBJ2-7, with 9 bases aligning to TRBD1. V shed 8 bases, J shed 7 bases, and the junction held 12 bases outside the gene matches. The CDR3 contains 14 residues. The germline V gene has CDR1 MNHEY and CDR2 SVGEGT. The CDR3 nucleotides are TGTGCCAGCGGAGAGCCGGGACAGGGTCAGGAGCAGTACTTC. Encoded protein: CASGEPGQGQEQYF.

As to this clonotype: Relative to the germline gene, one junction end is altered; a read error may explain this. CDR3 in DNA: TGTAGAGCGGAAAGCACAGATACGCAGTATTTT. It yields the protein CRAESTDTQYF. This chain joins TRBV20-1 and TRBJ2-3; a possible D gene is TRBD2 (5 bases). This CDR3 has 11 amino acids. Germline CDR1 reads DFQATT; CDR2 reads SNEGSKA (reference sequence).

This clonotype is medium-sized in the sample. This chain links TRBV29-1 with TRBJ1-1, with D uncertain. The V end lost 6 bases, the J end lost 1 base, and 6 bases lay between the germline ends. The germline gives CDR1 SQVTM, CDR2 ANQGSEA. The CDR3 totals 11 residues. The CDR3 region is CSVDSNTEAFF. In DNA form, the CDR3 reads TGCAGCGTGGATTCGAACACTGAAGCTTTCTTT.

This clonotype was seen at least ten times. The chain combines TRBV29-1 with TRBJ2-7; 9 bases are shared with TRBD1. This CDR3 has 15 residues. J was trimmed by 7 bases and V by 7 bases; bases with no gene match: 17. Germline V gene lookup returns CDR1 SQVTM and CDR2 ANQGSEA. The CDR3 is CSATRGGQGSKEQYF. CDR3 DNA sequence: TGCAGCGCAACAAGGGGGGGACAGGGTTCAAAAGAGCAGTACTTC.

Remarks on this clonotype: Being one base from a much bigger clone, this may be a read error. V usage is TRBV12-3 or TRBV12-4 and J usage is TRBJ2-7; TRBD1 agrees at 9 bases. The CDR3 covers 12 residues. The CDR3: CAGSLTGGEQYF. CDR3 coding DNA: TGTGCCGGCAGTTTGACAGGGGGCGAGCAGTACTTC.

This clonotype came up a few times. This sequence joins TRBV5-1 and TRBJ1-2; D possibly corresponds to TRBD1 (5 bases). The germline gives CDR1 SGHRS, CDR2 YFSETQ. Trimming removed 4 bases at V and 6 bases at J, with 19 bases between. The CDR3 sequence is 15 residues long. Here the CDR3 DNA reads TGCGCCAGCAGCGAGACCTCCGGGACGGCTGATGGCTACACCTTC. Its protein product is CASSETSGTADGYTF.

The J gene is TRBJ2-7, the V gene TRBV6-6; 7 bases line up with TRBD1. Looked up from germline, CDR1 is MNHNY and CDR2 is SVGAGI (reference sequence). CDR3 size: 15 residues. V lost 5 bases, J lost 0 bases, and 7 bases stayed unmatched. Here the CDR3 DNA reads TGTGCCAGCAGTGGGGAACAGGGGACCTCCTACGAGCAGTACTTC. This translates into CASSGEQGTSYEQYF.

The gene calls are TRBV20-1 and TRBJ2-7; maybe TRBD1 (6 bases). This CDR3 has 22 residues. Germline CDR1 DFQATT, CDR2 SNEGSKA (reference sequence). V was shortened by 0 bases and J by 0 bases, with 33 bases between the two germline ends. The CDR3 loop reads CSARDLWGTSETEMGLSYEQYF. In DNA, the CDR3 is TGCAGTGCTAGAGACCTCTGGGGGACAAGCGAGACCGAGATGGGGCTCTCCTACGAGCAGTACTTC.

This clonotype showed up just once. One end of the junction fails to match germline, which may point to a read error. V and J are TRBV29-1 and TRBJ2-5; 11 bases agree with TRBD1. The germline V gene encodes CDR1 SQVTM and CDR2 ANQGSEA. The CDR3 runs to 14 residues. The CDR3 sequence: CNVMGQGVGETQYF. CDR3 DNA sequence: TGCAACGTTATGGGACAGGGGGTAGGGGAGACCCAGTACTTC.

About this clonotype itself: In this CDR3 the conserved last residue, phenylalanine or tryptophan, is missing, so a read error is likely. The rearrangement links TRBV6-6 to TRBJ2-7, with D possibly TRBD1 on 6 matching bases. The CDR3 sequence is 12 residues long. The germline CDR1 and CDR2 sequences are MNHNY and SVGAGI (reference sequence). CDR3 sequence (DNA): TGTGCGATTTCACAGGGCAAGGTCGAGCAGTACATC. Amino acid sequence: CAISQGKVEQYI.

In regard to this clonotype: An end of the junction does not agree with germline; a read error may underlie this. This chain connects TRBV11-3 to TRBJ2-3; D is ambiguous. The CDR3 sequence is 16 residues long. Germline CDR1 SGHNT, CDR2 YENEEA. The CDR3, as DNA: TGCGCCAGCAGCTCCGGGCTAACAGATATCACAGATACGCAGTATTTT. Protein product: CASSSGLTDITDTQYF.

This clonotype was found once. Sequence at one end of the junction differs from germline and may be a read error. This chain uses TRBV6-5 with TRBJ2-7; D not certain. Per germline, CDR1 MNHEY and CDR2 SVGAGI. The CDR3 is 15 residues long. The CDR3 nucleotides read TGTACCAGCAGTTACTCGCGAGCATGGCCCTACGAGCAGTACTTC. It specifies CTSSYSRAWPYEQYF.

On this clonotype: A junction end diverges from the germline sequence, so it may reflect a read error. The gene calls are TRBV20-1 and TRBJ2-1, with 9 bases aligning to TRBD2. Germline values: CDR1 DFQATT, CDR2 SNEGSKA (reference sequence). The CDR3 consists of 16 residues. In DNA, the CDR3 is TGCAATGCTCCCTCACGCGGGAGGGGGACCTACAATGAGCAGTTCTTC. Its protein product is CNAPSRGRGTYNEQFF.

Points on this clonotype: Its ends do not fully match the called genes, so a read error is possible. This sequence joins TRBV6-1 and TRBJ2-2, with D possibly being TRBD2 (5 bases). The CDR3 runs to 15 residues. Germline CDR1 reads MNHNS; CDR2 reads SASEGT. CDR3 sequence: CASSELVGVTGKLFF. The CDR3 DNA follows: TGTGCCAGCAGTGAACTAGTGGGAGTCACCGGGAAGCTGTTTTTT.

This clonotype was found many times. V is TRBV5-6 and J is TRBJ2-3; tentative D call: TRBD2 (5 bases). Germline-derived CDR1 and CDR2 are SGHDT and YYEEEE. Trimming removed 1 base from V and 0 bases from J, with 9 bases in between. CDR3 length: 15 residues. CDR3 DNA sequence: TGTGCCAGCAGCTTGAGCGGAACTAGCACAGATACGCAGTATTTT. It translates to CASSLSGTSTDTQYF.

This clonotype occurred a few times. The genes are TRBV5-1 and TRBJ1-1; D gene uncertain. This CDR3 comprises 14 residues. Looked up from germline, CDR1 is SGHRS and CDR2 is YFSETQ. Trimming removed 5 bases at V and 0 bases at J, with 11 bases between. The CDR3 nucleotides are TGCGCCAGCAGTCCGGCATGGGTGAACACTGAAGCTTTCTTT. It is translated as CASSPAWVNTEAFF.

Worth noting for this clonotype: At one end, the junction sequence differs from germline, possibly due to a read error. The chain uses TRBV6-6 and TRBJ1-5; TRBD1 might be the D (6 bases). CDR1 MNHNY and CDR2 SVGAGI come from the germline V gene (reference sequence). The CDR3 is made up of 13 amino acids. The CDR3 here is CASRTGLNQPQHF. The DNA for the CDR3 is TGTGCCAGCAGGACAGGATTAAATCAGCCACAGCATTTT.

The chain uses TRBV6-2 or TRBV6-3 and TRBJ2-1; D possibly corresponds to TRBD2 (5 bases). CDR1 and CDR2 (germline): MNHEY, SVGEGT. V was trimmed by 7 bases and J by 5 bases, leaving 15 bases between them. CDR3 length equals 14 residues. The CDR3 reads CASTETNGNNEQFF. DNA for the CDR3: TGTGCCAGCACTGAAACTAACGGGAACAATGAGCAGTTCTTC.

Comment on this clonotype: No conserved phenylalanine or tryptophan ends this CDR3, so it is likely a read error. The chain has TRBV29-1 and TRBJ2-5, with D perhaps TRBD1 (6 bases). CDR1 and CDR2 (germline): SQVTM, ANQGSEA. This CDR3 is 13 amino acids long. The CDR3: CRVADRYKETQYY. CDR3 DNA: TGCCGCGTTGCCGACAGGTACAAAGAGACCCAGTACTAC.

Details on this clonotype: Since no conserved phenylalanine or tryptophan closes the CDR3, a read error is the likely cause. The genes are TRBV11-1 and TRBJ2-2; D gene uncertain. This CDR3 has 14 residues. Per the germline V gene, CDR1 is SGHAT and CDR2 is FQDESV (reference sequence). V lost 4 bases and J 7 bases, leaving 13 bases between the germline ends. As DNA, the CDR3 is TGTGCCAGCAGCTATATTAGTGCCGACGGGGAGCTGTTTTCT. Residues: CASSYISADGELFS.

Remarks on this clonotype: Given the absence of the conserved phenylalanine or tryptophan at the CDR3 end, a read error is likely. The chain employs TRBV6-5 and TRBJ2-7; D is unclear. CDR1 is MNHEY and CDR2 is SVGAGI in the germline V gene. V was clipped by 2 bases and J by 9 bases, with 14 bases between them. CDR3 length: 13 residues. This CDR3 is CASSYSRNSGQYL. For the CDR3, the DNA is TGTGCCAGCAGTTACAGCCGGAACAGTGGGCAGTACTTA.

As to this clonotype: One end of the junction does not line up with germline, which may come from a read error. The chain combines TRBV20-1 with TRBJ2-1; D may be TRBD2 (5 bases). The germline gives CDR1 DFQATT, CDR2 SNEGSKA (reference sequence). This CDR3 has 13 residues. CDR3 sequence reads: CSTRDLPYNKQFF. The CDR3 DNA is TGCAGTACTAGAGATTTGCCCTATAATAAGCAGTTCTTC.

The chain is built from TRBV25-1 and TRBJ2-7, with a weak D call TRBD2 (6 bases). CDR3 length: 12 residues. V was shortened by 6 bases and J by 9 bases, with 15 bases between the two germline ends. CDR1 is MGHDK and CDR2 is SYGVNS in the germline V gene. The CDR3 sequence: CASSGGGEVQYF. CDR3 bases: TGTGCCAGCAGCGGCGGAGGGGAAGTGCAGTACTTC.

As for this clonotype: One end of the junction is discordant with germline, which a read error may explain. The chain joins TRBV29-1 to TRBJ2-5; perhaps TRBD1 as D (6 bases). Germline CDR1 is SQVTM and CDR2 is ANQGSEA. The CDR3 consists of 13 residues. This chain's CDR3 is CGVADRYQETQYF. The CDR3 DNA is TGCGGCGTTGCCGACAGGTATCAAGAGACACAGTACTTC. Full variable domain (outside the CDR3, taken from reference TRBV29-1 and TRBJ2-5): SAVISQKPSRDICQRGTSLTIQCQVDSQVTMMFWYRQQPGQSLTLIATANQGSEATYESGFVIDKFPISRPNLTFSTLTVSNMSPEDSSIYLCGVADRYQETQYFGPGTRLLVL.

In this sample, this clonotype is medium-sized. This rearrangement joins TRBV10-2 to TRBJ2-2; D gene uncertain. CDR3 size: 13 residues. Germline V gene data show CDR1 as WSHSY and CDR2 as SAAADI. The V end was cut by 6 bases, the J end by 6 bases, with 11 bases between. The DNA for the CDR3 is TGCGCCAGCAGAGCCCGGTCCTCCGGGGAGCTGTTTTTT. Translating it yields CASRARSSGELFF.

The chain recombines TRBV20-1 with TRBJ2-7; D may be TRBD1 or TRBD2 (6 bases each). Between the trimmed V and J ends, which lost 1 base and 3 bases, there was a span of 16 bases. CDR1 DFQATT and CDR2 SNEGSKA come from the germline V gene (reference sequence). The CDR3 is 15 amino acids. CDR3 region: CSARAGAADNYEQYF. CDR3 DNA sequence: TGCAGTGCTAGAGCGGGGGCGGCGGACAACTACGAGCAGTACTTC.

Of note for this clonotype: The CDR3 ends on some other residue instead of the conserved phenylalanine or tryptophan, so this is likely a read error. V is TRBV6-5 and J is TRBJ2-7, with 7 bases fitting TRBD1. CDR3 length equals 15 residues. The germline CDR1 and CDR2 sequences are MNHEY and SVGAGI. CDR3 in amino acids: CSSTYGAGQVYEQYL. CDR3 DNA: TGTTCCAGCACTTACGGGGCTGGACAGGTTTACGAGCAGTACTTA.